This TCR beta chain appears in the sequencing data of a study of CD8+ T cells in alopecia areata. The authors sorted CD4+ and CD8+ T cells from PBMCs. Between the trimmed V and J ends, which lost 0 bases and 7 bases, there was a span of 10 bases. This CDR3 has 14 amino acids. CDR1 and CDR2 from the germline V gene are SGHAT and FQNNGV. Sequencing templates came from extracted RNA that was reverse transcribed into cDNA. The assay was immunoSEQ multiplex PCR, and TCRdb's table has in-frame clones only and misses some. This repertoire shows about 110,000 clones, 55% to 60% found once; its top ten account for over 20%.

The TCR was taken from a human donor with alopecia areata. This chain joins TRBV11-2 and TRBJ2-1; no clear D gene. Material for sequencing was NKG2D-low CD8+ T cells sorted from blood. CDR3 sequence: CASSLDPGTNEQFF. The CDR3 nucleotides are TGTGCCAGCAGCTTAGACCCCGGTACTAATGAGCAGTTCTTC.